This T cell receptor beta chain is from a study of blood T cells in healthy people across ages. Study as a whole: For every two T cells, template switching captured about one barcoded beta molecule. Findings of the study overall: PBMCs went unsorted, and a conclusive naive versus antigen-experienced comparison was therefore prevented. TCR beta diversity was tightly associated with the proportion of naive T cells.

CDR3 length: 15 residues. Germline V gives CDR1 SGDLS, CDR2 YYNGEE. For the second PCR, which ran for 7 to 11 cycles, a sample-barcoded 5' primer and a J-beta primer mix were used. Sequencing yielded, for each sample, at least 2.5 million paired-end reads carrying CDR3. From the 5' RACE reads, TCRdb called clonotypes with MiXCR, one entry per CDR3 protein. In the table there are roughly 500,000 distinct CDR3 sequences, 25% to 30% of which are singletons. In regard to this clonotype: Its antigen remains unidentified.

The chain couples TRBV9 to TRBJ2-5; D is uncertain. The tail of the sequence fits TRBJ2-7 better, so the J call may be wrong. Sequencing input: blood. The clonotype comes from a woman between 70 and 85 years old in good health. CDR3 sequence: CASSPQDASFYEQYF. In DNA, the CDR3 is TGTGCCAGCAGCCCCCAGGATGCCAGTTTCTACGAGCAGTACTTC.